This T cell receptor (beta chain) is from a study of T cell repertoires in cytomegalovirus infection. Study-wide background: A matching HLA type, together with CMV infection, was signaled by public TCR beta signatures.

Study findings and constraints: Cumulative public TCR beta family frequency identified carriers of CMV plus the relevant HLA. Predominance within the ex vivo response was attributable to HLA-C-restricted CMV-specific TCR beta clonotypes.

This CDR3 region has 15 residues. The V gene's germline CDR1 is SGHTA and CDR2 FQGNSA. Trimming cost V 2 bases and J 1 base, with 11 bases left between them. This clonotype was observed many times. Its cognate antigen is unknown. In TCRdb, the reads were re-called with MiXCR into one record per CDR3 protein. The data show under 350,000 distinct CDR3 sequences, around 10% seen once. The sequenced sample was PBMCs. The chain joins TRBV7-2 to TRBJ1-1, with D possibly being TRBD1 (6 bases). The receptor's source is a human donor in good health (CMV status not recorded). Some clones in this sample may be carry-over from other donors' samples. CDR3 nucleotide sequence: TGTGCCAGCAGCTTAAGGGGGGTAGCGAACACTGAAGCTTTCTTT. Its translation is CASSLRGVANTEAFF.